The clone carrying this TCR beta chain was seen only once. The source of the sample is a study of blood T cell repertoires in COVID-19. Turning to the study itself: Collection of acute and convalescent COVID-19 samples took place in the United States, Italy and Spain. Sample material is recorded as cDNA or gDNA derived from T cells, B-cell-depleted T cells, or PBMCs.

CDR3 length equals 14 residues. The V and J ends lost 0 bases and 7 bases respectively, with 14 bases between them. Germline CDR1 SGHRS, CDR2 YFSETQ. In the original workflow: Reference gene primers were amplified, and this amplification served to estimate nucleated cell counts. Libraries were prepared by immunoSEQ multiplex PCR; TCRdb keeps only in-frame clonotypes and omits some of them. Clonal size and the V and J genes are those of that table, whereas D and trimming came from the DNA. Of about 45,000 clones listed, 85% to 95% are singletons. Sample: peripheral blood. The V call is TRBV5-1, the J call TRBJ2-7; no clear D. The receptor comes from a human donor in a cohort sampled during active COVID-19. CDR3 DNA sequence: TGCGCCAGCAGCTTGGGGTCTACCGCTTTGGAGCAGTACTTC. It encodes CASSLGSTALEQYF.